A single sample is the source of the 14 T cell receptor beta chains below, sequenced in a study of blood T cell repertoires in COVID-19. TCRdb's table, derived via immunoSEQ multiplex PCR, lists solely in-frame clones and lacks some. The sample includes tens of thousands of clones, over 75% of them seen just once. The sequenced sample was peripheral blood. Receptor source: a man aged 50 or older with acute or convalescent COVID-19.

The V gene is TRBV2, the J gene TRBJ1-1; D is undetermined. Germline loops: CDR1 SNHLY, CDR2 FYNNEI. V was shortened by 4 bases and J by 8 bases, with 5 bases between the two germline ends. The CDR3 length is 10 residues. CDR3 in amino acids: CASSGEEAFF. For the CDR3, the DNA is TGTGCCAGCAGTGGGGAGGAAGCTTTCTTT.

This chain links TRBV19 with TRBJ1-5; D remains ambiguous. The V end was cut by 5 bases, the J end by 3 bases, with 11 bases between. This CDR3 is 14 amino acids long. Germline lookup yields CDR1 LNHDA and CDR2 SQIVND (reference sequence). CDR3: CASSYRENNQPQHF. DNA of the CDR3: TGTGCCAGTAGTTATCGGGAGAACAATCAGCCCCAGCATTTT.

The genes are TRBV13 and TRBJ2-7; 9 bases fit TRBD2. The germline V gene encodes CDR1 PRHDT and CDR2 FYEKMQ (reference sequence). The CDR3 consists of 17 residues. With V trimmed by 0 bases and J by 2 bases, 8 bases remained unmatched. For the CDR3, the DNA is TGTGCCAGCAGCTTAGGACTAGCGGGTGACACCACCTACGAGCAGTACTTC. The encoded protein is CASSLGLAGDTTYEQYF.

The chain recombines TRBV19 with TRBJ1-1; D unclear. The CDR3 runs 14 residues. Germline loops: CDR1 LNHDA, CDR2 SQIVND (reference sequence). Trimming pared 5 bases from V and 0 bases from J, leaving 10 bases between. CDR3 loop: CASSSGVMNTEAFF. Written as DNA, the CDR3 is TGTGCCAGTAGTTCGGGAGTAATGAACACTGAAGCTTTCTTT.

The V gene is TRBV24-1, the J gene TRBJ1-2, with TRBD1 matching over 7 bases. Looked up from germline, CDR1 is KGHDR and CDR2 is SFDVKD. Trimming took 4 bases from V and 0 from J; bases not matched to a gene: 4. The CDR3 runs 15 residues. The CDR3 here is CATSDRGQTNYGYTF. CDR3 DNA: TGTGCCACCAGTGACCGGGGACAGACTAACTATGGCTACACCTTC.

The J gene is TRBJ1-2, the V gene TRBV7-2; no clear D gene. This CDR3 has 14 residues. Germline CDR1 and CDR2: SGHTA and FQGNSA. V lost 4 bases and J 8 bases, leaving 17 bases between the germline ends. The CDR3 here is CASSSTGASRGYTF. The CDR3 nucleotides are TGTGCCAGCAGCTCCACCGGCGCCTCTAGGGGCTACACCTTC.

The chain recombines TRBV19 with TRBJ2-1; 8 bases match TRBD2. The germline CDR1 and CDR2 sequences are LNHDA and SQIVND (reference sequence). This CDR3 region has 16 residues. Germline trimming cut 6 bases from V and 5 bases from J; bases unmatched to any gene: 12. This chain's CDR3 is CASRSARAGEHNEQFF. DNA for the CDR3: TGTGCCAGTAGGTCGGCGAGAGCGGGGGAGCACAATGAGCAGTTCTTC.

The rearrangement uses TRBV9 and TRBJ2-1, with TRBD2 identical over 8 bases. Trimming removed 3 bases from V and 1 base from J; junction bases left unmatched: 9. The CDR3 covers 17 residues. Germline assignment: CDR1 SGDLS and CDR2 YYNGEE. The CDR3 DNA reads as TGTGCCAGCAGCGCCTCATCCGGGAGGGGGTCCTACAATGAGCAGTTCTTC. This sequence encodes CASSASSGRGSYNEQFF.

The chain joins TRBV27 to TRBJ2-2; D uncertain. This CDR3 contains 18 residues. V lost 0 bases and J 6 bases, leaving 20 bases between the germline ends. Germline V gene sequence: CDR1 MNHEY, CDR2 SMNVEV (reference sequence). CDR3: CASSLSYSSFGYAGELFF. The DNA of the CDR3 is TGTGCCAGCAGTTTATCGTATAGTTCGTTCGGTTACGCCGGGGAGCTGTTTTTT.

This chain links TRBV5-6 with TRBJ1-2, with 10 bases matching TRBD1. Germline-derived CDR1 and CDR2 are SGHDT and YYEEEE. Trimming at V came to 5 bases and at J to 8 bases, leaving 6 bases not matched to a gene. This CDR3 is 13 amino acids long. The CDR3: CASSRDRGGGYTF. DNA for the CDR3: TGTGCCAGCAGTCGGGACAGGGGAGGAGGCTACACCTTC. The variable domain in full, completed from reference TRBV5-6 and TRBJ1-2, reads DAGVTQSPTHLIKTRGQQVTLRCSPKSGHDTVSWYQQALGQGPQFIFQYYEEEERQRGNFPDRFSGHQFPNYSSELNVNALLLGDSALYLCASSRDRGGGYTFGSGTRLTVV.

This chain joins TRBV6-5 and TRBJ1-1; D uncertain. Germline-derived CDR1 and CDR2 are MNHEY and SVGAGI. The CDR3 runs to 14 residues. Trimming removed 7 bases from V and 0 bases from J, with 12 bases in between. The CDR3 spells CASTRPGLNTEAFF. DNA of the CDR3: TGTGCCAGCACCAGACCGGGGTTGAACACTGAAGCTTTCTTT.

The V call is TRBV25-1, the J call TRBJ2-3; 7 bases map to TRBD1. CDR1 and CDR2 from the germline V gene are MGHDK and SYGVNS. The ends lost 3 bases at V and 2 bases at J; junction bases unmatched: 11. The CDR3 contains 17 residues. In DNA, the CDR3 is TGTGCCAGCAGTGACCTTCTACCGGGACAGCTCACAGATACGCAGTATTTT. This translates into CASSDLLPGQLTDTQYF.

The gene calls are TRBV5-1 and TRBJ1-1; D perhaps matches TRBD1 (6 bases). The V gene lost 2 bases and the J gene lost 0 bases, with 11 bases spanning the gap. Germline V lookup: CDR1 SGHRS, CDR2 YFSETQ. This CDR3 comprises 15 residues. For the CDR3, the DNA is TGCGCCAGCAGCTTTACAGGGATCATGAACACTGAAGCTTTCTTT. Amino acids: CASSFTGIMNTEAFF. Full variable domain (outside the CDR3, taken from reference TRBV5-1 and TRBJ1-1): KAGVTQTPRYLIKTRGQQVTLSCSPISGHRSVSWYQQTPGQGLQFLFEYFSETQRNKGNFPGRFSGRQFSNSRSEMNVSTLELGDSALYLCASSFTGIMNTEAFFGQGTRLTVV.

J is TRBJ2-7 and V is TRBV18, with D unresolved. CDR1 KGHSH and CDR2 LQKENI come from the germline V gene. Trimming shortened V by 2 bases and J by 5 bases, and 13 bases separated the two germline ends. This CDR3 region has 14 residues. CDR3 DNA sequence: TGTGCCAGCTCACCATTATACCGGGTGGACGAGCAGTACTTC. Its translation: CASSPLYRVDEQYF.